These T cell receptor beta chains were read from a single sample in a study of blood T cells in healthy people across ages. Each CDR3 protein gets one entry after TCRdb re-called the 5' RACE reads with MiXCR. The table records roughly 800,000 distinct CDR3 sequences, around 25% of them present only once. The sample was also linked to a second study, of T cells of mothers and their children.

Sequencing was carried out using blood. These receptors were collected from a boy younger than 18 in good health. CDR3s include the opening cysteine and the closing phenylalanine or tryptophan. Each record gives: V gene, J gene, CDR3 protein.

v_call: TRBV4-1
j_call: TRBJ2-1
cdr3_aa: CASSQLQAGEQFF

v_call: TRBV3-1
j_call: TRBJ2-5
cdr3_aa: CASSHEGETQYF

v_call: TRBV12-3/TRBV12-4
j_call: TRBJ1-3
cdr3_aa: CASTQTGSTIYF

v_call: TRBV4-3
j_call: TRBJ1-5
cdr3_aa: CASSLDLSNQPQHF

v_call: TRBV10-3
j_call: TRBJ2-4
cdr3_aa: CAISRFRKNIQYF

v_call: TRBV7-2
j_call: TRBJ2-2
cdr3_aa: CASSMGLALDPTRELFF

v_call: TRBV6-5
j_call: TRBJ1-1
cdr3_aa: CASSRAFAGTVEAFF

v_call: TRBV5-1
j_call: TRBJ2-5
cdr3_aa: CASSVGTASETQYF

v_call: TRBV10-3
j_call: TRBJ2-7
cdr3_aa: CAISETELTSGSSVGEQYF

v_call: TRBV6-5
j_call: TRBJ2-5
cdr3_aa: CASRPLGAGLGTQYF

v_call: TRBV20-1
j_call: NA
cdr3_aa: CSARDRLTGSYEQYF

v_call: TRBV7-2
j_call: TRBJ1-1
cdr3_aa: CASSLALRVKVMNTEAFF

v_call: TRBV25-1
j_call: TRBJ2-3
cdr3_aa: CASSGSGPSTDTQYF

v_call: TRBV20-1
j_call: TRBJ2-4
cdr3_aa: CSPGEREAKNIQYF

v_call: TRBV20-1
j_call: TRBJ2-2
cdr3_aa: CSARQNTGELFF

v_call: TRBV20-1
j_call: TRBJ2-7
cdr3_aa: CSAAFMGGLEQYF

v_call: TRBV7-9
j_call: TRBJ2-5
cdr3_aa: CASSPTTLGGTQYF

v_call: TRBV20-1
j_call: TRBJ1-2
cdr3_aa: CSALDRENGYTF

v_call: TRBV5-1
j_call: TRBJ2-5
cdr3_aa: CASSLATGSGETQYF

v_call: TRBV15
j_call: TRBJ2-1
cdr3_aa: CATSSRTSGAYNEQFF

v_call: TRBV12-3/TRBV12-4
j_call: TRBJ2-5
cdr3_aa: CASRVGGSETQYF

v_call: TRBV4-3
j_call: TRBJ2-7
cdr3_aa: CASSVLSGYEQYF

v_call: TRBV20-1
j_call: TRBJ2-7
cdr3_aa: CSARRVPGQGTYEQYF

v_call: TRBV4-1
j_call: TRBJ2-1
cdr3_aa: CASSQDGYNEQFF

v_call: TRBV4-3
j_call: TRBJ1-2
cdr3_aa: CASSHDRPDYGYTF

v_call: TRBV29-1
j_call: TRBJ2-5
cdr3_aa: CSVAVGGQPHF

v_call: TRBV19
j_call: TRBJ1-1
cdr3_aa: CASSIDPGNTEAFF

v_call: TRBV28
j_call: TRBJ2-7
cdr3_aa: CASRAALDSSVGQYF

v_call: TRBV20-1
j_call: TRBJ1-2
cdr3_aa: CSARPRGANYGYTF

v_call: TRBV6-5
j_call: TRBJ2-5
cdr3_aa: CASSYWASEETQYF

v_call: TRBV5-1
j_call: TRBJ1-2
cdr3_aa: CASSPGPDYGYTF

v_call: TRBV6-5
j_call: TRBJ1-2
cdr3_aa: CASSYNREGYGYTF

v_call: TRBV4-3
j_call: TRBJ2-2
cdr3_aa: CASSQDTANTGELFF

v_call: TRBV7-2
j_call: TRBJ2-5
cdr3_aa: CASSPRTGLQETQYF

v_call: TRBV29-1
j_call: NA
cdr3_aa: CSVIRDTDYEQYF

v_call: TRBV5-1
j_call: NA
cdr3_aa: CASSPRTGSNEQYF

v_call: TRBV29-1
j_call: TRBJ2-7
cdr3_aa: CSVEGQGLDYEQYF

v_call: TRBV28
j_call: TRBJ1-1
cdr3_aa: CASSPMDRAYNTEAFF